This T cell receptor beta chain was sequenced in a study of beta chain features in type 1 diabetes listed by TCRdb under 2018. Regarding the study in general: Mean age, gender distribution, total cell number and subset yield were not different between patients and healthy donors. Naive and central memory subsets were obtained from all 30 or so donors, but regulatory and stem cell-like memory subsets were isolated from only 8 patients and roughly eight healthy donors. The study compared the TCRB repertoires of sorted circulating CD4+ T cell subsets in recently diagnosed type 1 diabetes patients with those in matched healthy donors. A total of about 100,000,000 sorted cells were examined across all samples, and RNA yield correlated strongly with the number of cells per subset. Points the paper makes about the study in general: Type 1 diabetes patients showed a moderate but significant shortening of TCRB CDR3 length in all four CD4+ subsets. Sequencing cDNA rather than genomic DNA could over-represent highly expressing activated cells, although activation and CD3 levels did not differ between groups. HLA sub-analyses involved small numbers of individuals, so any influence of HLA type on TCRB rearrangement remained unresolved. Fewer insertions and more nucleotide deletions at VDJ recombination sites were observed in patients with type 1 diabetes, implying thymic rearrangement abnormalities. Shorter templates might have been favored by PCR, but patient and control samples were amplified and corrected together, so both groups would have been affected equally by any skew. The naive, central memory and regulatory TCRB repertoires appeared to resemble one another more closely among patients than among healthy donors.

Trimming removed 1 base from V and 3 bases from J; the gene matches leave 4 bases unexplained. Sequences SGHTA (CDR1) and FQGNSA (CDR2) are obtained from the germline V gene. Taken from cysteine to phenylalanine, the CDR3 has 15 residues. Left in the record is the CDR3 DNA by itself, 45 bases read in frame from the first base. From each donor, a single peripheral blood sample of about 100 mL on average was drawn into heparinised tubes. Naive, central memory, regulatory and stem cell-like memory CD4+ T cells were sorted on a BD FACSAria II using a panel including CD45RO, CCR7, CD25, CD127, CD95 and CD27. Every sorted population had a purity above 95%. Right away, PBMCs were isolated by Lymphoprep density gradient centrifugation and were stained directly, with no culture step. Samples were stained and sorted in pairs, with one healthy donor and one patient per experiment, so that batch effects were minimized.

As to this clone: No cognate antigen has been identified for it. Base qualities are not at hand, and no much larger clone is one base apart.

The entire amount of isolated RNA was reverse transcribed using the High Capacity cDNA Reverse Transcription Kit, so the sequenced TCRB transcripts were expressed ones. Deep immunoSEQ sequencing was performed on naive, central memory and regulatory T cell samples, with an average of roughly 4 million total reads per sample. Sorted cells were lysed in RLT buffer and RNA was extracted with DNase-treated RNeasy Micro or Mini kits, depending on cell number. Each cell subset was processed on its own to prevent cross-contamination, while patient and healthy donor samples were processed together. TCRB sequences were amplified from cDNA with the immunoSEQ multiplex PCR, producing 87-bp fragments spanning the CDR3 region. The amplicons were sequenced using the Illumina HiSeq platform. The paper's processing steps were these. Synthetic template baselines were used to correct PCR bias computationally, reads within Hamming distance 2 were collapsed, and singletons that could not be merged were discarded. Reads were aligned to IMGT to assign V, D and J genes, CDR3 length, and insertions or deletions at six rearrangement sites. Within each subset, clonotype counts were normalized to sorted cell number, and only after that were true diversity and Gini coefficients computed with the tcR R package. The overlap coefficient, calculated on TCRB nucleotide sequences, was used to quantify repertoire sharing. Imported from immuneACCESS, the table was reduced by TCRdb to in-frame sequences with V and J called. These copies leave out some clones; in studies compared against another copy, an unresolved V gene accounts for under half, and the cause of the remainder is not known. D and trimming come from the DNA, and the V and J calls and clone size come from that table. This sample comprises about 160,000 clones, 6.5% to 8.5% of them detected only once. The ten largest clonotypes hold 0.54% of the sample.

Sequencing was carried out using central memory CD4+ T cells from blood. The chain uses TRBV7-2 and TRBJ2-3; TRBD2 matches 7 bases in the middle. This clonotype was sampled from a woman aged 18 to 35 with type 1 diabetes. In nucleotides, the sequence is TGTGCCAGCAGCTTAGACGGGAGGAGGACAGATACGCAGTATTTT. Its protein is CASSLDGRRTDTQYF.